Each of the 28 T cell receptor beta chains below was sequenced from the same sample in a study of cytomegalovirus exposure and HLA in healthy donors. It was with 60 Vbeta and 13 Jbeta primers that the PCR ran. Sequenced by immunoSEQ multiplex PCR; TCRdb stores in-frame clones only, minus some. The sample shows some 130,000 clones, approximately 61% of them seen only once. The sequencing sample was made of PBMCs. Receptor source: a human donor in good health.

CDR3: CASTSGGGTGELFF. The CDR3 coding sequence is TGTGCCAGCACTAGCGGAGGGGGGACCGGGGAGCTGTTTTTT. The rearrangement joins TRBV9 to TRBJ2-2; D perhaps matches TRBD2 (7 bases). CDR3 length: 14 amino acids. Trimming pared 6 bases from V and 5 bases from J, leaving 14 bases between. CDR1 is SGDLS, CDR2 YYNGEE, per germline. Variable domain in full (rest from reference TRBV9 and TRBJ2-2): DSGVTQTPKHLITATGQRVTLRCSPRSGDLSVYWYQQSLDQGLQFLIQYYNGEERAKGNILERFSAQQFPDLHSELNLSSLELGDSALYFCASTSGGGTGELFFGEGSRLTVL.

As for this clone: Other DNA sequences in this specimen translate into the identical CDR3. V usage is TRBV2 and J usage is TRBJ2-7, with D perhaps matching TRBD2 (5 bases). This CDR3 spans 11 amino acids. V gave up 8 bases and J gave up 7 bases, with 12 bases separating them. Germline CDR1 SNHLY, CDR2 FYNNEI. The CDR3 DNA follows: TGTGCCAGCGGACTTGTCTATGAGCAGTACTTC. Protein product: CASGLVYEQYF.

A few counts support this clone. J is TRBJ2-7 and V is TRBV28, with 10 positions matching TRBD2. Losses at the gene ends were 5 bases for V and 4 bases for J; bases not matched to a gene: 8. The CDR3 is 15 amino acids. Germline CDR1 and CDR2: MDHEN and SYDVKM. Here the CDR3 DNA reads TGTGCCAGCAGTGCCCCTAGCGGGAGTTTGTACGAGCAGTACTTC. Protein product: CASSAPSGSLYEQYF.

The V call is TRBV4-1, the J call TRBJ2-7; a possible D gene is TRBD2 (5 bases). This CDR3 is 13 amino acids long. Trimming removed 1 base from V and 6 bases from J, with 10 bases in between. Germline CDR1 is MGHRA and CDR2 is YSYEKL. The CDR3 protein is CASSQVRGSEQYF. The DNA for the CDR3 is TGCGCCAGCAGCCAAGTTAGAGGGTCCGAGCAGTACTTC.

The V call is TRBV6-4, the J call TRBJ2-2, with 12 bases aligning to TRBD2. CDR3 size: 16 residues. CDR1 is MRHNA, CDR2 SNTAGT, per germline. Trimming took 4 bases from V and 7 from J; bases not matched to a gene: 7. The CDR3 spells CASSASGRAMGGELFF. CDR3 DNA: TGTGCCAGCAGTGCTAGCGGGAGGGCCATGGGCGGGGAGCTGTTTTTT.

The CDR3 loop reads CASSSRGKVNTEAFF. In DNA form, the CDR3 reads TGTGCCAGCTCAAGTCGGGGGAAGGTGAACACTGAAGCTTTCTTT. The V and J genes are TRBV18 and TRBJ1-1, with a possible D match to TRBD1 (5 bases). V shed 5 bases and J shed 0 bases, with 13 bases lying between them. The CDR3 has 15 residues. Germline V gives CDR1 KGHSH, CDR2 LQKENI.

The genes are TRBV27 and TRBJ1-2; 7 nucleotides agree with TRBD1. The germline V gene has CDR1 MNHEY and CDR2 SMNVEV (reference sequence). V lost 3 bases and J lost 4; bases outside the gene matches: 17. This CDR3 is 18 amino acids long. CDR3: CASSFRGGRQGWGYGYTF. In nucleotides, the CDR3 is TGTGCCAGCAGTTTTAGAGGGGGGAGACAGGGTTGGGGCTATGGCTACACCTTC.

The chain recombines TRBV6-5 with TRBJ2-7; tentatively, D is TRBD2 (5 bases). There are 13 residues in the CDR3. The germline V gene encodes CDR1 MNHEY and CDR2 SVGAGI. V shed 0 bases and J shed 3 bases, with 6 bases lying between them. CDR3 coding DNA: TGTGCCAGCAGTTACTCAGGGAGCTACGAGCAGTACTTC. Its translation is CASSYSGSYEQYF.

The chain joins TRBV13 to TRBJ2-1; the match to TRBD1 covers 9 bases. J was trimmed by 7 bases and V by 8 bases; bases with no gene match: 9. Per the germline V gene, CDR1 is PRHDT and CDR2 is FYEKMQ (reference sequence). This CDR3 region has 14 residues. CDR3 in amino acids: CASGTGTGTNEQFF. CDR3 coding DNA: TGTGCCAGCGGTACCGGGACAGGGACTAATGAGCAGTTCTTC.

This chain uses TRBV28 with TRBJ2-1; TRBD2 matches 11 bases. Germline V CDR1 and CDR2: MDHEN, SYDVKM. Trimming at V came to 5 bases and at J to 4 bases, leaving 4 bases not matched to a gene. The CDR3 covers 15 residues. The CDR3 region has the DNA TGTGCCAGCAGTCCGACTAGCGGGAAATACAATGAGCAGTTCTTC. Translated: CASSPTSGKYNEQFF.

V usage is TRBV18 and J usage is TRBJ1-3; D is perhaps TRBD1 (5 bases). The V gene's germline CDR1 is KGHSH and CDR2 LQKENI. V lost 4 bases to trimming and J lost 0 bases, with 7 bases between them. The CDR3 totals 14 residues. For the CDR3, the DNA is TGTGCCAGCTCACGACAGTCCTCTGGAAACACCATATATTTT. This translates into CASSRQSSGNTIYF. Full variable domain (missing parts from reference TRBV18 and TRBJ1-3): NAGVMQNPRHLVRRRGQEARLRCSPMKGHSHVYWYRQLPEEGLKFMVYLQKENIIDESGMPKERFSAEFPKEGPSILRIQQVVRGDSAAYFCASSRQSSGNTIYFGEGSWLTVV.

A few counts support this clone. The V call is TRBV7-2, the J call TRBJ2-5; no firm D call. Germline V gene lookup returns CDR1 SGHTA and CDR2 FQGNSA. Between the trimmed V and J ends, which lost 4 bases and 7 bases, there was a span of 13 bases. This CDR3 is built from 13 residues. CDR3 sequence reads: CASSSTPGGTQYF. CDR3 nucleotides: TGTGCCAGCAGCTCGACTCCGGGTGGGACCCAGTACTTC.

The table lists this clone with a few counts. CDR3 amino acids: CASSGASSNQPQHF. In DNA form, the CDR3 reads TGTGCCAGCTCCGGAGCGAGCTCCAATCAGCCCCAGCATTTT. The rearrangement links TRBV18 to TRBJ1-5; D remains ambiguous. Germline-derived CDR1 and CDR2 are KGHSH and LQKENI. V was cut by 6 bases and J by 3 bases, with 12 bases left in between. The CDR3 runs to 14 residues.

The V gene is TRBV7-9, the J gene TRBJ2-7; D may be TRBD1 (6 bases). The germline V gene encodes CDR1 SEHNR and CDR2 FQNEAQ (reference sequence). V was cut by 7 bases and J by 5 bases, with 15 bases left in between. This CDR3 region has 13 residues. In nucleotides, the CDR3 is TGTGCCAGCACCCAGGGGCTGGTACACGAGCAGTACTTC. Translated: CASTQGLVHEQYF.

This clone was observed a handful of times. The chain has TRBV6-5 and TRBJ2-5, with 10 bases lining up with TRBD2. Germline-derived CDR1 and CDR2 are MNHEY and SVGAGI. V lost 6 bases and J lost 4; bases outside the gene matches: 2. This CDR3 has 13 amino acids. CDR3 in DNA: TGTGCCAGCAGCCTAGCGGGAGCAGAGACCCAGTACTTC. Residues: CASSLAGAETQYF.

The chain combines TRBV5-8 with TRBJ2-3; 10 positions match TRBD2. The J segment lost 6 bases and the V segment lost 4 bases, leaving 11 bases of the junction unmatched. The CDR3 consists of 16 residues. Germline V CDR1 and CDR2: SGHTS, YDEGEE. As DNA, the CDR3 is TGTGCCAGCAGCGGATGGCAGCGGGAGGGAGGGGATACGCAGTATTTT. It encodes CASSGWQREGGDTQYF.

This rearrangement joins TRBV10-3 to TRBJ2-3; D might be TRBD2 (5 bases). This CDR3 contains 14 residues. V was trimmed by 3 bases and J by 1 base, leaving 8 bases between them. The V gene's germline CDR1 is ENHRY and CDR2 SYGVKD. As DNA, the CDR3 is TGTGCCATCAGTGAAGGAGGACGCACAGATACGCAGTATTTT. Translation gives CAISEGGRTDTQYF.

In this sample, this clone turned up once. V and J are TRBV5-1 and TRBJ2-5; 14 bases map to TRBD2. CDR1 is SGHRS, CDR2 YFSETQ, per germline. The CDR3 has 20 residues. J lost 1 base, V lost 0 bases, and 11 bases had no gene match. The CDR3 DNA follows: TGCGCCAGCAGCTTGGAGGGGACTAGCGGGAGTGTGATAGGCCAAGAGACCCAGTACTTC. Translated, it gives CASSLEGTSGSVIGQETQYF.

The chain employs TRBV27 and TRBJ2-3, with D possibly matching TRBD2 (5 bases). The ends were cut back, 4 bases at V and 1 base at J, with 12 bases in the middle. The germline V gene encodes CDR1 MNHEY and CDR2 SMNVEV (reference sequence). CDR3 length: 15 amino acids. The CDR3, as DNA: TGTGCCAGCAGTTCCAGGTGGGGAGGCACAGATACGCAGTATTTT. Its translation is CASSSRWGGTDTQYF.

The chain links TRBV2 to TRBJ1-2, with a weak D call TRBD1 (5 bases). Germline CDR1 and CDR2: SNHLY and FYNNEI. Trimming cost V 3 bases and J 5 bases, with 7 bases left between them. This CDR3 region has 12 residues. CDR3 DNA sequence: TGTGCCAGCAGTGATAGGGGATATGGCTACACCTTC. Translated: CASSDRGYGYTF. Looking up the rest from reference TRBV2 and TRBJ1-2 gives the full variable domain: EPEVTQTPSHQVTQMGQEVILRCVPISNHLYFYWYRQILGQKVEFLVSFYNNEISEKSEIFDDQFSVERPDGSNFTLKIRSTKLEDSAMYFCASSDRGYGYTFGSGTRLTVV.

This sequence joins TRBV28 and TRBJ2-5; 9 positions match TRBD1. The CDR3 loop spans 11 amino acids. The junction had 5 bases not matched to a gene; V was cut back by 6 bases and J by 12 bases. Germline CDR1 MDHEN, CDR2 SYDVKM. In nucleotides, the CDR3 is TGTGCCAGCAGCCCTGGGACAGGGAAGTACTTC. Its protein is CASSPGTGKYF.

The CDR3: CASSPGTGGGYEQYF. The CDR3 DNA reads TGTGCCAGCAGCCCCGGGACAGGGGGCGGCTACGAGCAGTACTTC. This chain uses TRBV7-8 with TRBJ2-7; 12 bases map to TRBD1. The J segment lost 3 bases and the V segment lost 5 bases, leaving 5 bases of the junction unmatched. The CDR3 length is 15 residues. Germline values: CDR1 SGHVS, CDR2 FQNEAQ.

The chain joins TRBV7-9 to TRBJ1-4; 10 bases align to TRBD1. CDR3 size: 15 residues. V lost 4 bases to trimming and J lost 8 bases; unmatched junction nucleotides: 7. The V gene's germline CDR1 is SEHNR and CDR2 FQNEAQ (reference sequence). The CDR3 nucleotides are TGTGCCAGCAGCTCTCCCGGGACAGGGGACGAAAAACTGTTTTTT. Translated, it gives CASSSPGTGDEKLFF.

The chain has TRBV7-9 and TRBJ2-3; possible D gene TRBD2, 5 bases. The germline V gene encodes CDR1 SEHNR and CDR2 FQNEAQ (reference sequence). Trimming stripped 5 bases from V and 0 bases from J, with 12 bases between. This CDR3 has 15 residues. CDR3 bases: TGTGCCAGCAGCGAAGCGGAAACTAGCACAGATACGCAGTATTTT. Protein sequence: CASSEAETSTDTQYF.

The J gene is TRBJ2-7, the V gene TRBV11-3, with 10 bases aligning to TRBD1. Trimming took 3 bases from V and 4 from J; bases not matched to a gene: 6. Per the germline V gene, CDR1 is SGHNT and CDR2 is YENEEA. This CDR3 region has 15 residues. CDR3 bases: TGTGCCAGCAGCTTCGGACAGGGGGGGATTTACGAGCAGTACTTC. Translation gives CASSFGQGGIYEQYF.

The V and J genes are TRBV5-4 and TRBJ2-3; D possibly corresponds to TRBD1 (5 bases). There are 11 residues in the CDR3. Germline V gene data show CDR1 as SGHNT and CDR2 as YYREEE (reference sequence). Between the trimmed V and J ends, which lost 5 bases and 6 bases, there was a span of 7 bases. This chain's CDR3 is CASSPGDTQYF. As DNA, the CDR3 is TGTGCCAGCAGTCCAGGGGATACGCAGTATTTT.

This chain joins TRBV5-6 and TRBJ1-1, with unresolved D. Germline CDR1 reads SGHDT; CDR2 reads YYEEEE. Trimming stripped 3 bases from V and 6 bases from J, with 15 bases between. The CDR3 length is 14 residues. The CDR3 DNA reads TGTGCCAGCAGCTCTGCAGGATCCTCCGCTGAAGCTTTCTTT. Protein product: CASSSAGSSAEAFF.

This chain joins TRBV2 and TRBJ1-4, with a weak D call TRBD1 (5 bases). The V end lost 1 base, the J end lost 4 bases, and 7 bases lay between the germline ends. Germline CDR1 is SNHLY and CDR2 is FYNNEI. The CDR3 totals 14 residues. The CDR3 sequence is CASSEDRYNEKLFF. The CDR3 region has the DNA TGTGCCAGCAGTGAAGACAGGTATAATGAAAAACTGTTTTTT.